The 9 T cell receptor beta chains below were found in one sample sequenced in a study of blood T cell repertoires in COVID-19. Some clones are missing from TCRdb's copy, which holds only in-frame ones; the method was immunoSEQ multiplex PCR. Among 150,000 to 200,000 clones listed, 87% were seen once. Sequencing was carried out using PBMCs or T cells enriched from blood (not recorded which). All receptors come from a woman aged 30 to 39 who had recovered from COVID-19.

This sequence joins TRBV19 and TRBJ1-2; D remains unclear. The V and J ends lost 3 bases and 4 bases respectively, with 15 bases between them. The CDR3 totals 15 residues. Germline lookup yields CDR1 LNHDA and CDR2 SQIVND (reference sequence). The CDR3 nucleotides read TGTGCCAGTAGTATTCCGGCGGTGCCAAGCTATGGCTACACCTTC. Protein: CASSIPAVPSYGYTF. The whole variable domain, remainder taken from reference TRBV19 and TRBJ1-2, is DGGITQSPKYLFRKEGQNVTLSCEQNLNHDAMYWYRQDPGQGLRLIYYSQIVNDFQKGDIAEGYSVSREKKESFPLTVTSAQKNPTAFYLCASSIPAVPSYGYTFGSGTRLTVV.

The genes are TRBV11-2 and TRBJ1-1, with TRBD1 as a possible D gene (6 bases). V gave up 6 bases and J gave up 1 base, with 9 bases separating them. CDR3 length equals 13 residues. Germline CDR1 and CDR2: SGHAT and FQNNGV. In DNA form, the CDR3 reads TGTGCCAGCAGACAACAGGGGAACACTGAAGCTTTCTTT. Encoded protein: CASRQQGNTEAFF.

This clone was recorded only once. The V and J genes are TRBV11-3 and TRBJ2-5, with a tentative D call TRBD1 (7 bases). This CDR3 has 15 amino acids. CDR1 is SGHNT and CDR2 is YENEEA in the germline V gene. Deletions cut 5 bases from V and 0 bases from J, with 13 bases between. CDR3 residues: CASSGGTDDQETQYF. The CDR3 DNA sequence: TGTGCCAGCAGCGGAGGGACAGATGACCAAGAGACCCAGTACTTC. Filled out from reference TRBV11-3 and TRBJ2-5, the complete variable domain reads EAGVVQSPRYKIIEKKQPVAFWCNPISGHNTLYWYLQNLGQGPELLIRYENEEAVDDSQLPKDRFSAERLKGVDSTLKIQPAELGDSAVYLCASSGGTDDQETQYFGPGTRLLVL.

The chain employs TRBV29-1 and TRBJ2-1; D may be TRBD1 (6 bases). There are 13 residues in the CDR3. Trimming left V 8 bases short and J 4 bases short, with 15 bases between. Germline-derived CDR1 and CDR2 are SQVTM and ANQGSEA. CDR3 protein: CSSRDTSYNEQFF. CDR3 in DNA: TGCAGCTCCCGGGACACCTCTTACAATGAGCAGTTCTTC.

The chain has TRBV14 and TRBJ2-3; TRBD2 aligns across 8 bases. CDR3 length: 14 residues. Germline V gives CDR1 SGHDN, CDR2 FVKESK. V lost 4 bases to trimming and J lost 1 base; unmatched junction nucleotides: 1. CDR3 sequence reads: CASSPLAGTDTQYF. CDR3 coding DNA: TGTGCCAGCAGCCCACTAGCGGGCACAGATACGCAGTATTTT.

The chain joins TRBV30 to TRBJ2-1; D perhaps matches TRBD1 (5 bases). V was trimmed by 4 bases and J by 12 bases, leaving 19 bases between them. CDR3 length: 13 amino acids. Germline CDR1 reads GTSNPN; CDR2 reads SVGIG (reference sequence). DNA for the CDR3: TGTGCCTGGAATTTGGGGCCCCAGGTTCGGCAGTTCTTC. Translation: CAWNLGPQVRQFF.

Note on this clone: Within the sample, other DNA sequences also encode this same CDR3. V gene TRBV27 combines with J gene TRBJ1-6; 7 bases map to TRBD1. Trimming removed 5 bases from V and 5 bases from J; junction bases left unmatched: 3. In germline, CDR1 is MNHEY, CDR2 SMNVEV (reference sequence). This CDR3 is built from 14 residues. The CDR3 is CASSPGTDNSPLHF. CDR3 DNA sequence: TGTGCCAGCAGTCCTGGGACAGATAATTCACCCCTCCACTTT.

The chain links TRBV6-5 to TRBJ2-5, with a possible D match to TRBD1 (5 bases). Germline V gene data show CDR1 as MNHEY and CDR2 as SVGAGI. The CDR3 loop spans 14 amino acids. V lost 6 bases, J lost 4 bases, and 15 bases lay in between. CDR3 coding DNA: TGTGCCAGCAGCCTTCCCAGGGTTGGAGAGACCCAGTACTTC. Translation gives CASSLPRVGETQYF.

J is TRBJ1-5 and V is TRBV7-2; TRBD1 aligns across 7 bases. The CDR3 extends over 15 amino acids. V shed 2 bases and J 4 bases; nucleotides not matched to a gene: 5. From germline, CDR1 is SGHTA and CDR2 FQGNSA. The CDR3 loop reads CASSLWGQSNQPQHF. CDR3 nucleotides: TGTGCCAGCAGCTTATGGGGACAGTCTAATCAGCCCCAGCATTTT.